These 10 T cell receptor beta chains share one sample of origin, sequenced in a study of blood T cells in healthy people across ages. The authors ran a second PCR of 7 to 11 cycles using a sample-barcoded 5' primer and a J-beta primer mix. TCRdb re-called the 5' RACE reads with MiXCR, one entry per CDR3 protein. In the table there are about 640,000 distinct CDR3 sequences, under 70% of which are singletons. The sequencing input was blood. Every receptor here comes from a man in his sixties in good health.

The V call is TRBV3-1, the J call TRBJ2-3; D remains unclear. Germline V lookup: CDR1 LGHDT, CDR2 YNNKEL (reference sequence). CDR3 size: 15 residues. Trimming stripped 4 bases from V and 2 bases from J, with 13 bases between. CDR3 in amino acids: CASSRSGSPTDTQYF. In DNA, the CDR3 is TGTGCCAGCAGCCGGAGTGGCTCCCCCACAGATACGCAGTATTTT.

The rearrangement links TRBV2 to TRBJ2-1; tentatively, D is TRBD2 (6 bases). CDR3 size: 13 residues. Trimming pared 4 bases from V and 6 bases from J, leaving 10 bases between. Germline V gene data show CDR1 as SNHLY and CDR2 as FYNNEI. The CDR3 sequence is CASSGDGGNEQFF. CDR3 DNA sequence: TGTGCCAGCAGTGGAGACGGGGGCAATGAGCAGTTCTTC. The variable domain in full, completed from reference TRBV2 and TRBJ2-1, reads EPEVTQTPSHQVTQMGQEVILRCVPISNHLYFYWYRQILGQKVEFLVSFYNNEISEKSEIFDDQFSVERPDGSNFTLKIRSTKLEDSAMYFCASSGDGGNEQFFGPGTRLTVL.

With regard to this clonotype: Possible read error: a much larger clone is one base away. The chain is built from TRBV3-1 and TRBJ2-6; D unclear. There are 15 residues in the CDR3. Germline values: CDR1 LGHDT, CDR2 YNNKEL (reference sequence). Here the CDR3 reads CASCQDRSGANVLTF. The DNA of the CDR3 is TGTGCCAGCTGCCAAGATCGGTCTGGGGCCAACGTCCTGACTTTC.

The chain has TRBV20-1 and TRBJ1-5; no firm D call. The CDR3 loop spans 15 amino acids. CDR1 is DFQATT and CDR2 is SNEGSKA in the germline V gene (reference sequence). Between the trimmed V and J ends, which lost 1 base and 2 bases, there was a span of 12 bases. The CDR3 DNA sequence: TGCAGTGCTAGAGCGTGGGTGGATGGCAATCAGCCCCAGCATTTT. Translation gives CSARAWVDGNQPQHF.

The CDR3, as DNA: TGTGCCAGCAGCAAGACAGGAACCTACGAGCAGTACTTC. It yields the protein CASSKTGTYEQYF. V gene TRBV6-2 or TRBV6-3 combines with J gene TRBJ2-7; the D gene is possibly TRBD1 (6 bases). Trimming took 6 bases from V and 2 from J, leaving 11 bases between them. Germline CDR1 and CDR2: MNHEY and SVGEGT. This CDR3 contains 13 residues.

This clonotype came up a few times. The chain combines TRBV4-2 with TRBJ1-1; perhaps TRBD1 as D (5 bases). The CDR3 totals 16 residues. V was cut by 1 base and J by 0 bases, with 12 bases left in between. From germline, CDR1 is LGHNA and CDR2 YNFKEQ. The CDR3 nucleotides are TGTGCCAGCAGCCAAGTTGGGGGTCCCTTGAACACTGAAGCTTTCTTT. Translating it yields CASSQVGGPLNTEAFF.

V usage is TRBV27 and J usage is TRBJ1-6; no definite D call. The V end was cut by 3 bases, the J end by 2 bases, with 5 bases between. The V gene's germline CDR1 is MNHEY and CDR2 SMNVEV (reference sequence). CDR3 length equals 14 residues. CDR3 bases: TGTGCCAGCAGTTTTCAGGCCTATAATTCACCCCTCCACTTT. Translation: CASSFQAYNSPLHF.

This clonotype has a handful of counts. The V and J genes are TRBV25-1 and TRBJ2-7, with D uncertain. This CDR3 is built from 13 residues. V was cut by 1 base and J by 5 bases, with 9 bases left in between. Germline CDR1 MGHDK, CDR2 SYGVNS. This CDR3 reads CASSESGRHEQYF. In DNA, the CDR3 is TGTGCCAGCAGTGAATCGGGCAGGCACGAGCAGTACTTC.

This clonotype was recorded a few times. CDR3 sequence reads: CATSDSAGAEQFF. DNA for the CDR3: TGTGCCACCAGTGACTCCGCAGGGGCTGAGCAGTTCTTC. This rearrangement joins TRBV24-1 to TRBJ2-1, with D possibly being TRBD1 (6 bases). The V gene lost 4 bases and the J gene lost 9 bases, with 12 bases spanning the gap. The germline CDR1 and CDR2 sequences are KGHDR and SFDVKD. This CDR3 region has 13 residues.

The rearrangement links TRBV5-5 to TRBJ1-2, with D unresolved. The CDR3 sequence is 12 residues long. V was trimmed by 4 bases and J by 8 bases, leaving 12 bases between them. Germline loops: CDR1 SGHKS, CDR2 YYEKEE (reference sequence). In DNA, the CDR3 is TGTGCCAGCAGCCCGGGCGCTCCCGGCTACACCTTC. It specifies CASSPGAPGYTF.